This entry lists 32 T cell receptor beta chains sequenced from one sample in a study of blood T cell repertoires in COVID-19. TCRdb's copy holds only in-frame clones and misses some; the assay was immunoSEQ multiplex PCR. This table holds about 66,000 clones, 85% to 90% found once. Sequenced input: peripheral blood. These TCRs come from a man aged 60 to 69 with acute or convalescent COVID-19.

The table lists this clone with a count of one. This chain links TRBV3-1 (or the pseudogene TRBV3-2) with TRBJ2-3, with 9 bases aligning to TRBD2. With V trimmed by 5 bases and J by 3 bases, 15 bases remained unmatched. CDR1 and CDR2 (germline): LGHDT, YNNKEL (reference sequence). The CDR3 spans 18 residues. The CDR3 DNA sequence: TGTGCCAGCAGCACCAGGCCTAGCGGGGTGGTGGGAACAGATACGCAGTATTTT. It codes for CASSTRPSGVVGTDTQYF.

The J gene is TRBJ1-4, the V gene TRBV5-4, with TRBD1 identical over 10 bases. The CDR3 has 16 amino acids. Trimming at V came to 4 bases and at J to 10 bases, leaving 13 bases not matched to a gene. The germline gives CDR1 SGHNT, CDR2 YYREEE (reference sequence). CDR3 DNA sequence: TGTGCCAGCAGCCCGTCAGTGGCGACAGGGGGCGGAAAACTGTTTTTT. Translating it yields CASSPSVATGGGKLFF.

This chain links TRBV7-8 with TRBJ1-6; D may be TRBD1 (6 bases). The V gene's germline CDR1 is SGHVS and CDR2 FQNEAQ. This CDR3 comprises 16 residues. The V end lost 3 bases, the J end lost 8 bases, and 17 bases lay between the germline ends. CDR3 in amino acids: CASSFTTGFRDSPLHF. For the CDR3, the DNA is TGTGCCAGCAGCTTTACAACAGGGTTTCGGGATTCACCCCTCCACTTT.

The V gene is TRBV24-1, the J gene TRBJ1-2; D remains ambiguous. The V end lost 4 bases, the J end lost 0 bases, and 11 bases lay between the germline ends. Germline V gene lookup returns CDR1 KGHDR and CDR2 SFDVKD. The CDR3 is 15 residues long. The CDR3 region has the DNA TGTGCCACCAGTGAAGGAGGCAGTACTAACTATGGCTACACCTTC. Its protein is CATSEGGSTNYGYTF.

V and J are TRBV7-8 and TRBJ1-3, with D perhaps TRBD1 (6 bases). V was shortened by 4 bases and J by 4 bases, with 20 bases between the two germline ends. The CDR3 covers 17 residues. Per the germline V gene, CDR1 is SGHVS and CDR2 is FQNEAQ. CDR3 loop: CASSSRLSGTLGNTIYF. The CDR3 region has the DNA TGTGCCAGCAGCTCGAGGCTATCCGGGACATTGGGAAACACCATATATTTT.

J is TRBJ2-7 and V is TRBV15, with a weak D call TRBD2 (6 bases). Germline V lookup: CDR1 LNHNV, CDR2 YYDKDF (reference sequence). Between the trimmed V and J ends, which lost 2 bases and 2 bases, there was a span of 10 bases. This CDR3 is 14 amino acids long. CDR3 sequence: CATSRIRGTYEQYF. DNA of the CDR3: TGTGCCACCAGCAGAATTCGCGGGACCTACGAGCAGTACTTC.

CDR3 nucleotide sequence: TGTGCCAGCTCACCCCTCCGGGGAGATGGGACTGAAGCTTTCTTT. Protein sequence: CASSPLRGDGTEAFF. The chain employs TRBV18 and TRBJ1-1, with unresolved D. Germline V lookup: CDR1 KGHSH, CDR2 LQKENI. The ends were cut back, 3 bases at V and 5 bases at J, with 16 bases in the middle. The CDR3 length is 15 residues.

The rearrangement links TRBV10-3 to TRBJ2-7; a weak D match, TRBD1 (7 bases). The germline V gene encodes CDR1 ENHRY and CDR2 SYGVKD. CDR3 length: 16 amino acids. Trimming took 4 bases from V and 9 from J, leaving 25 bases between them. The CDR3 here is CAISVGTDRVQGGQYF. The CDR3 coding sequence is TGTGCCATCAGTGTGGGAACCGACAGGGTACAGGGAGGGCAGTACTTC.

This chain connects TRBV18 to TRBJ1-2; D is perhaps TRBD1 (6 bases). This CDR3 is built from 16 residues. Germline V gene data show CDR1 as KGHSH and CDR2 as LQKENI. The V gene lost 3 bases and the J gene lost 0 bases, with 14 bases spanning the gap. In DNA, the CDR3 is TGTGCCAGCTCACCGGGATCAAGGGGGACTAACTATGGCTACACCTTC. This translates into CASSPGSRGTNYGYTF. The variable domain in full, with the rest retrieved from reference TRBV18 and TRBJ1-2, is NAGVMQNPRHLVRRRGQEARLRCSPMKGHSHVYWYRQLPEEGLKFMVYLQKENIIDESGMPKERFSAEFPKEGPSILRIQQVVRGDSAAYFCASSPGSRGTNYGYTFGSGTRLTVV.

Worth noting for this clone: The junction does not match germline at one end; this may be a read error. The chain is built from TRBV7-2 and TRBJ2-3; D call uncertain. Per the germline V gene, CDR1 is SGHTA and CDR2 is FQGNSA. The CDR3 length is 14 residues. The CDR3 reads CASSLVGRTDTQYF. In nucleotides, the CDR3 is TGTGCCAGCAGCTTAGTTGGGCGCACGGATACGCAGTATTTT. The whole variable domain, remainder taken from reference TRBV7-2 and TRBJ2-3, is GAGVSQSPSNKVTEKGKDVELRCDPISGHTALYWYRQSLGQGLEFLIYFQGNSAPDKSGLPSDRFSAERTGGSVSTLTIQRTQQEDSAVYLCASSLVGRTDTQYFGPGTRLTVL.

DNA for the CDR3: TGTGCCAGCAGCCCCAGCGGGATACTCTCCTACGAGCAGTACTTC. Its translation: CASSPSGILSYEQYF. This chain connects TRBV5-4 to TRBJ2-7; 7 bases are a match to TRBD2. The germline gives CDR1 SGHNT, CDR2 YYREEE (reference sequence). Trimming cost V 4 bases and J 0 bases; bases outside gene matches: 7. This CDR3 has 15 amino acids. Supplemented by reference TRBV5-4 and TRBJ2-7, the full variable domain reads ETGVTQSPTHLIKTRGQQVTLRCSSQSGHNTVSWYQQALGQGPQFIFQYYREEENGRGNFPPRFSGLQFPNYSSELNVNALELDDSALYLCASSPSGILSYEQYFGPGTRLTVT.

CDR3 residues: CASSLDGGGNEQYF. DNA of the CDR3: TGCGCCAGCAGCTTGGACGGCGGGGGCAACGAGCAGTACTTC. The V call is TRBV5-1, the J call TRBJ2-7, with D possibly being TRBD2 (7 bases). The CDR3 is 14 amino acids. The germline V and J ends were trimmed by 0 bases and 5 bases, with 12 bases remaining between them. The germline gives CDR1 SGHRS, CDR2 YFSETQ.

This rearrangement joins TRBV4-1 to TRBJ1-3, with a weak D call TRBD1 (6 bases). The CDR3 length is 17 residues. V was clipped by 2 bases and J by 0 bases, with 14 bases between them. Germline V gives CDR1 MGHRA, CDR2 YSYEKL. CDR3 sequence: CASSQLRGGTSGNTIYF. The CDR3 DNA sequence: TGCGCCAGCAGCCAATTGAGGGGGGGGACCTCTGGAAACACCATATATTTT.

This clone was detected only once. The chain is built from TRBV7-8 and TRBJ1-1; D remains unclear. From germline, CDR1 is SGHVS and CDR2 FQNEAQ. V lost 1 base and J 1 base, leaving 7 bases between the germline ends. CDR3 length: 14 residues. For the CDR3, the DNA is TGTGCCAGCAGCTTAGGGTTGGCGAACACTGAAGCTTTCTTT. It is translated as CASSLGLANTEAFF.

The rearrangement links TRBV3-1 (or the pseudogene TRBV3-2) to TRBJ1-5; tentative D call: TRBD1 (6 bases). Looked up from germline, CDR1 is LGHDT and CDR2 is YNNKEL (reference sequence). The CDR3 contains 15 residues. V was shortened by 0 bases and J by 2 bases, with 8 bases between the two germline ends. This CDR3 is CASSQEQGGNQPQHF. CDR3 DNA: TGTGCCAGCAGCCAAGAACAGGGCGGCAATCAGCCCCAGCATTTT.

The rearrangement joins TRBV6-6 to TRBJ1-5; 8 bases map to TRBD1. V shed 5 bases and J 2 bases; nucleotides not matched to a gene: 2. CDR3 length: 14 amino acids. Germline CDR1 reads MNHNY; CDR2 reads SVGAGI (reference sequence). CDR3 protein: CASSPGQGNQPQHF. As DNA, the CDR3 is TGTGCCAGCAGTCCGGGACAGGGCAATCAGCCCCAGCATTTT.

The rearrangement joins TRBV19 to TRBJ1-6; TRBD1 matches 7 bases. With V trimmed by 6 bases and J by 3 bases, 5 bases remained unmatched. Per the germline V gene, CDR1 is LNHDA and CDR2 is SQIVND (reference sequence). CDR3 length: 15 residues. CDR3 in DNA: TGTGCCAGTAGCCCCCAGGGGGTCTATAATTCACCCCTCCACTTT. Protein product: CASSPQGVYNSPLHF.

This clone was seen a few times. The rearrangement joins TRBV6-5 to TRBJ1-4; D is perhaps TRBD1 (5 bases). Trimming took off 7 bases at V and 8 bases at J, with 20 bases between the two ends. The CDR3 is 15 amino acids. Germline V CDR1 and CDR2: MNHEY, SVGAGI. The CDR3 nucleotides are TGTGCCAGCACCCTCCGGTCAGGGAGGGAGGAAAAACTGTTTTTT. It codes for CASTLRSGREEKLFF.

The chain couples TRBV18 to TRBJ1-4; D remains ambiguous. Germline V gene sequence: CDR1 KGHSH, CDR2 LQKENI. V lost 4 bases, J lost 8 bases, and 14 bases lay in between. The CDR3 covers 14 residues. The CDR3 coding sequence is TGTGCCAGCTCACTTACAGCCGCTCGAGAAAAACTGTTTTTT. It yields the protein CASSLTAAREKLFF.

This clone was detected only once. The rearrangement uses TRBV6-5 and TRBJ1-5, with 7 positions matching TRBD1. The junction had 8 bases not matched to a gene; V was cut back by 6 bases and J by 3 bases. Germline values: CDR1 MNHEY, CDR2 SVGAGI. This CDR3 contains 15 residues. The CDR3 region has the DNA TGTGCCAGCAGGCCCAGACAGGGTAACAATCAGCCCCAGCATTTT. Its translation: CASRPRQGNNQPQHF.

The V and J genes are TRBV6-5 and TRBJ1-2; 7 bases are a match to TRBD1. The CDR3 runs to 13 residues. CDR1 is MNHEY and CDR2 is SVGAGI in the germline V gene. The V segment lost 7 bases and the J segment 8 bases; nucleotides outside the gene matches: 10. The CDR3 loop is CASTSDRGGGYTF. As DNA, the CDR3 is TGTGCCAGCACCTCGGACAGAGGGGGCGGCTACACCTTC.

The CDR3 spells CASFTGGSEAFF. The CDR3 DNA is TGTGCCAGCTTTACAGGGGGCTCTGAAGCTTTCTTT. This chain links TRBV27 with TRBJ1-1; 9 nucleotides align to TRBD1. The CDR3 extends over 12 amino acids. The V gene end was trimmed by 8 bases and the J gene end by 6 bases; junction bases not matched to a gene: 4. The germline V gene encodes CDR1 MNHEY and CDR2 SMNVEV (reference sequence).

The chain links TRBV11-2 to TRBJ1-3; D is possibly TRBD1 (6 bases). The CDR3 covers 15 residues. The germline V and J ends were trimmed by 1 base and 3 bases, with 10 bases remaining between them. Germline V gene sequence: CDR1 SGHAT, CDR2 FQNNGV. CDR3 nucleotide sequence: TGTGCCAGCAGCTTAGCAGGGGTTTATGGAAACACCATATATTTT. It translates to CASSLAGVYGNTIYF. The whole variable domain, filled in from reference TRBV11-2 and TRBJ1-3, reads EAGVAQSPRYKIIEKRQSVAFWCNPISGHATLYWYQQILGQGPKLLIQFQNNGVVDDSQLPKDRFSAERLKGVDSTLKIQPAKLEDSAVYLCASSLAGVYGNTIYFGEGSWLTVV.

The chain is built from TRBV10-3 and TRBJ2-3; TRBD1 matches at 12 bases. Germline lookup yields CDR1 ENHRY and CDR2 SYGVKD. The CDR3 contains 15 residues. V lost 10 bases, J lost 9 bases, and 14 bases stayed unmatched. The CDR3 reads CASRDPGQGADTQYF. The CDR3 nucleotides are TGTGCCAGCAGAGATCCGGGACAGGGGGCCGACACGCAGTATTTT.

The CDR3 coding sequence is TGTGCCAGCAGCCAAGGACAGGGCCCTCTTAGCAATCAGCCCCAGCATTTT. It specifies CASSQGQGPLSNQPQHF. This sequence joins TRBV3-1 (or the pseudogene TRBV3-2) and TRBJ1-5, with TRBD1 matching 7 bases. V was pared by 1 base and J by 0 bases, with 6 bases of the junction left unmatched. Germline V CDR1 and CDR2: LGHDT, YNNKEL (reference sequence). This CDR3 has 17 residues.

The rearrangement joins TRBV7-7 to TRBJ1-3; 7 bases line up with TRBD1. In germline, CDR1 is SSHAT, CDR2 FNYEAQ (reference sequence). J lost 1 base, V lost 5 bases, and 11 bases had no gene match. The CDR3 loop spans 17 amino acids. CDR3: CASSPVQGGLSGNTIYF. The DNA of the CDR3 is TGTGCCAGCAGCCCCGTCCAGGGGGGTCTTTCTGGAAACACCATATATTTT.

The V call is TRBV11-2, the J call TRBJ1-3; possibly TRBD1 for D (5 bases). The CDR3 runs to 16 residues. The germline gives CDR1 SGHAT, CDR2 FQNNGV. Trimming stripped 2 bases from V and 1 base from J, with 12 bases between. The chain's CDR3 is CASSLQGTASGNTIYF. DNA of the CDR3: TGTGCCAGCAGCTTACAGGGAACCGCTTCTGGAAACACCATATATTTT.

This sequence joins TRBV29-1 and TRBJ2-2; D might be TRBD1 (5 bases). Per germline, CDR1 SQVTM and CDR2 ANQGSEA. The V gene lost 1 base and the J gene lost 1 base, with 10 bases spanning the gap. This CDR3 spans 15 amino acids. CDR3: CSVEGQTLNTGELFF. The CDR3 DNA sequence: TGCAGCGTTGAAGGACAGACCTTGAACACCGGGGAGCTGTTTTTT.

This chain joins TRBV2 and TRBJ1-1; D gene ambiguous. This CDR3 is built from 11 residues. Trimming stripped 9 bases from V and 5 bases from J, with 10 bases between. The germline gives CDR1 SNHLY, CDR2 FYNNEI. CDR3 in DNA: TGTGCCAGTGGGAGGAAAACTGAAGCTTTCTTT. Its translation: CASGRKTEAFF.

The J gene is TRBJ2-3, the V gene TRBV6-5; 7 bases fit TRBD1. V gave up 8 bases and J gave up 1 base; unmatched junction bases: 9. The CDR3 spans 15 residues. The V gene's germline CDR1 is MNHEY and CDR2 SVGAGI. The chain's CDR3 is CASLPTGTGTDTQYF. CDR3 bases: TGTGCCAGCCTCCCGACAGGGACCGGCACAGATACGCAGTATTTT.

This rearrangement joins TRBV6-5 to TRBJ2-7; 8 nucleotides line up with TRBD1. CDR1 is MNHEY, CDR2 SVGAGI, per germline. V dropped 0 bases and J dropped 5; count of bases not matched to a gene: 3. The CDR3 spans 14 residues. In nucleotides, the CDR3 is TGTGCCAGCAGTTACTCGGACAGGGCCCACGAGCAGTACTTC. As protein: CASSYSDRAHEQYF.

The genes are TRBV30 and TRBJ2-6; D is uncertain. CDR3 length equals 15 residues. Germline lookup yields CDR1 GTSNPN and CDR2 SVGIG (reference sequence). V lost 8 bases and J lost 0, with 14 bases in between. The CDR3 DNA follows: TGTGCCAGTACTGATCGAAGCTCTGGGGCCAACGTCCTGACTTTC. Its translation is CASTDRSSGANVLTF.